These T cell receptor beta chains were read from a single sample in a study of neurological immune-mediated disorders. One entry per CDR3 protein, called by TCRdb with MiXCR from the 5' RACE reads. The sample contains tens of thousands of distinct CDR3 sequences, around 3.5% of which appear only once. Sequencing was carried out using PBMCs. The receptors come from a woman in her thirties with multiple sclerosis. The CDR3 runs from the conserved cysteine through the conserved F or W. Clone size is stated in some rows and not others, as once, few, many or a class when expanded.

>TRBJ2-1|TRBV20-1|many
CSARGRVAGDSEQFF
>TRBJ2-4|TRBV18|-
CASSPSQGIAKNIQYF
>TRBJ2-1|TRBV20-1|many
CSATRTEVYGYNEQFF
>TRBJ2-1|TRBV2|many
CASSLLSSYNEQFF
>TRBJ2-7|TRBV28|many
CASSTPNSRTVNYEQYF
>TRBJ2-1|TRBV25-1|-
CASSEVRGFEQFF
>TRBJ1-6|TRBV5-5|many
CASSLSVQENSPLHF
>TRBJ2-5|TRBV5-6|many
CASSLTKETQYF
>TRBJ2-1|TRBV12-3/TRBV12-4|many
CASSLGTNLGHEQFF
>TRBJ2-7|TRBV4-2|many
CASSQASGTTYEQYF
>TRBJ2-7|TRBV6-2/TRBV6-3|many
CASSPDDLEVHEQYF
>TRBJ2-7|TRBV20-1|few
CSATTSGRAGKEQYF
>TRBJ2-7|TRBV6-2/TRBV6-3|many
CASSYPRQGAIEQYF
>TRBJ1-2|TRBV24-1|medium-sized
CATGQGSYGYTF
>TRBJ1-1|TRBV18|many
CASSSGGDTEAFF
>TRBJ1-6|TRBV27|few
CASRSRTGLSPLNF
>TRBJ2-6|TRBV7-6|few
CASSQVVSGANVLTF
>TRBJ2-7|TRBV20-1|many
CSSTPGLVTREQYF
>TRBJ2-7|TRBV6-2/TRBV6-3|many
CASSYRDIDEQYF
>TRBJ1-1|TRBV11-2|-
CASSLVTGSAEAFF
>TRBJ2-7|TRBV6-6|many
CASSYSASTYEQYF
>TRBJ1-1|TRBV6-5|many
CASSNLGNTEAFF